This T cell receptor (beta chain) was retrieved from a study of T-cell reconstitution after alpha-beta-depleted transplantation in children. Preparing the TCRbeta library involved the use of unique molecular identifiers. TCRdb re-analysed the PCR reads in MiXCR, keeping a single row per CDR3 protein. The sample gives some 500,000 distinct CDR3 sequences, around 18% of which show up once; approximately 3% is in the top ten. This clonotype came up a few times. The sequence came from a human donor who donated a stem cell graft to a child with acute lymphoblastic leukemia. Sequencing used PBMCs from the stem cell graft donor, obtained from the stem cell graft.

The CDR3 here is CASSTVPGQINTEAFF. CDR3 nucleotides: TGTGCCAGCAGTACGGTCCCGGGCCAGATTAACACTGAAGCTTTCTTT. V gene TRBV2 combines with J gene TRBJ1-1, with D uncertain. V was pared by 5 bases and J by 2 bases, with 18 bases between. This CDR3 is built from 16 residues. The germline gives CDR1 SNHLY, CDR2 FYNNEI.